This T cell receptor beta chain was recovered during a study of blood T cell repertoires in COVID-19. Generated by immunoSEQ multiplex PCR, the TCRdb table keeps only in-frame clones and is missing some. The sample has about 140,000 clones, roughly 88% seen once. This CDR3 contains 15 residues. CDR1 and CDR2 (germline): SGHRS, YFSETQ. The ends were cut back, 3 bases at V and 0 bases at J, with 10 bases in the middle. The genes are TRBV5-1 and TRBJ1-5; tentative D call: TRBD1 (6 bases). Sequenced input: peripheral blood. The clonotype comes from a man in his sixties with active or convalescent COVID-19. CDR3 sequence (DNA): TGCGCCAGCAGCTCAGGGGATTATAGCAATCAGCCCCAGCATTTT. Protein sequence: CASSSGDYSNQPQHF.